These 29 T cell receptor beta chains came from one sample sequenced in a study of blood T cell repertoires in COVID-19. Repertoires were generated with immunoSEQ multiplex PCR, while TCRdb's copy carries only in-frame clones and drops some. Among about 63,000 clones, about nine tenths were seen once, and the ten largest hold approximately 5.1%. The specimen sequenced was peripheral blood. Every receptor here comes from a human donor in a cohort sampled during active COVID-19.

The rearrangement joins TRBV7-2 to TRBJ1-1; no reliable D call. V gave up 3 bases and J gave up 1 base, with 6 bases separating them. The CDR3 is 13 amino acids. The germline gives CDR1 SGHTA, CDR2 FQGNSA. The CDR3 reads CASSLGRNTEAFF. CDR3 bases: TGTGCCAGCAGCTTGGGCAGGAACACTGAAGCTTTCTTT.

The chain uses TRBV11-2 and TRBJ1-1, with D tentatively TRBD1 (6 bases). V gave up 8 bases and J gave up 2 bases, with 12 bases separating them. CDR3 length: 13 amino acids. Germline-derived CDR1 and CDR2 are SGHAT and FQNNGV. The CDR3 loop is CASRTGPNTEAFF. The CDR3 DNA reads TGTGCCAGCCGCACAGGGCCCAACACTGAAGCTTTCTTT.

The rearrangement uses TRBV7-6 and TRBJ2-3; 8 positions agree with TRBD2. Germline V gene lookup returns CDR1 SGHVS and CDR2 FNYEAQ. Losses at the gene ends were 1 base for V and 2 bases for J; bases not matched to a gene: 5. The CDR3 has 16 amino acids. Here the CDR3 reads CASSLGLAGNTDTQYF. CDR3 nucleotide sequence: TGTGCCAGCAGCTTAGGCCTAGCGGGCAACACAGATACGCAGTATTTT.

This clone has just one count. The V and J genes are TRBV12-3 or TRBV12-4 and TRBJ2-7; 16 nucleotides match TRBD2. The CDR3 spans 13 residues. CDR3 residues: CASSPGLAGGPTV. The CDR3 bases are TGTGCCAGCAGTCCGGGACTAGCGGGAGGGCCCACGGTC.

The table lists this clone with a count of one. The CDR3: CASSTLARGTTEAFF. CDR3 bases: TGTGCCAGCAGTACCCTCGCCAGGGGGACGACTGAAGCTTTCTTT. The rearrangement joins TRBV6-2 or TRBV6-3 to TRBJ1-1, with TRBD1 matching 7 bases. The CDR3 is 15 amino acids. CDR1 is MNHEY and CDR2 is SVGEGT in the germline V gene. Trimming took 5 bases from V and 5 from J; bases not matched to a gene: 11.

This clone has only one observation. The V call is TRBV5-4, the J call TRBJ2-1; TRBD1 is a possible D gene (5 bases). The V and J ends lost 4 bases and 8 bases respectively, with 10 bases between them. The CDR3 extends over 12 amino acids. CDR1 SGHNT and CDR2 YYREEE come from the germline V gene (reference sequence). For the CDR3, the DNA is TGTGCCAGCAGCCTTCAGGGTTATGAGCAGTTCTTC. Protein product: CASSLQGYEQFF.

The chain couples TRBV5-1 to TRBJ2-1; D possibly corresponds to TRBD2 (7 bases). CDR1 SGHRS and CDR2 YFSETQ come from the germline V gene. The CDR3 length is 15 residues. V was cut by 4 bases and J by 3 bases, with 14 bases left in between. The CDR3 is CASSGGGGRYNEQFF. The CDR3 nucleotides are TGCGCCAGCAGCGGGGGGGGCGGGCGCTACAATGAGCAGTTCTTC.

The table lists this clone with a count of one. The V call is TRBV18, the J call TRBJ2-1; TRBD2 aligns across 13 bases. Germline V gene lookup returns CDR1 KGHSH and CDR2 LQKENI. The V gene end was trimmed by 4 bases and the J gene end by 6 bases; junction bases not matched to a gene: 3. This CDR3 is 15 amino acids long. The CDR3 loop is CASSLTSGGANEQFF. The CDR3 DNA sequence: TGTGCCAGCTCACTTACTAGCGGGGGGGCCAATGAGCAGTTCTTC.

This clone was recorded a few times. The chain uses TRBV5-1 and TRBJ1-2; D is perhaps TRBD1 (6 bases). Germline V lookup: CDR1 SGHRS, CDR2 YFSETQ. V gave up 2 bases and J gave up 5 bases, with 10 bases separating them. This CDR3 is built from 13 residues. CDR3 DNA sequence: TGCGCCAGCAGCTTAGGGGGATCTTATGGCTACACCTTC. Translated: CASSLGGSYGYTF. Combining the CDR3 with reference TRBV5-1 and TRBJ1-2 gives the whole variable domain KAGVTQTPRYLIKTRGQQVTLSCSPISGHRSVSWYQQTPGQGLQFLFEYFSETQRNKGNFPGRFSGRQFSNSRSEMNVSTLELGDSALYLCASSLGGSYGYTFGSGTRLTVV.

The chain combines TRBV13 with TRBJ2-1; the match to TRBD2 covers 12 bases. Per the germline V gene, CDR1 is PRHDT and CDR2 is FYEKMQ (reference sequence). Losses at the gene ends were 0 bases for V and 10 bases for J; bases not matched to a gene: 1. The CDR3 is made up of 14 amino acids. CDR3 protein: CASSLGLAGGEQFF. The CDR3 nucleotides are TGTGCCAGCAGCTTAGGACTAGCGGGAGGCGAGCAGTTCTTC.

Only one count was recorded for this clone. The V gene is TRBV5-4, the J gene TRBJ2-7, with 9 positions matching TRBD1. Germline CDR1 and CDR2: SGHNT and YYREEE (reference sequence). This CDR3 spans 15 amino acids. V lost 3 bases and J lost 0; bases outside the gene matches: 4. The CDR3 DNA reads TGTGCCAGCAGCTCCAGGACAGGGGCCTCCTACGAGCAGTACTTC. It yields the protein CASSSRTGASYEQYF. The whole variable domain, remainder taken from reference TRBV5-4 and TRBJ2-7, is ETGVTQSPTHLIKTRGQQVTLRCSSQSGHNTVSWYQQALGQGPQFIFQYYREEENGRGNFPPRFSGLQFPNYSSELNVNALELDDSALYLCASSSRTGASYEQYFGPGTRLTVT.

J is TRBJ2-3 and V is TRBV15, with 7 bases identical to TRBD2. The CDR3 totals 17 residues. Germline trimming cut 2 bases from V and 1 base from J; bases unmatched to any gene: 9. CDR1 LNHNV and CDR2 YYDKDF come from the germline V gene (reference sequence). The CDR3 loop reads CATSRPSGGVGTDTQYF. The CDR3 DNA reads TGTGCCACCAGCAGACCCTCGGGAGGCGTTGGCACAGATACGCAGTATTTT.

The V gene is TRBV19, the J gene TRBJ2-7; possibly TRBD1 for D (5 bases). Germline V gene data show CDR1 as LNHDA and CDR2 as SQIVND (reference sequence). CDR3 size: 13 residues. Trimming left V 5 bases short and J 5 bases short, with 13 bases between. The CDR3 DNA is TGTGCCAGTAGTCGCAGGGATATCAACGAGCAGTACTTC. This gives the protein CASSRRDINEQYF.

The CDR3 region has the DNA TGTGCCAGCAGTTTAGCGTTTGAGCAGTTCTTC. Its protein is CASSLAFEQFF. The V and J genes are TRBV28 and TRBJ2-1; D ambiguous. Deletions cut 2 bases from V and 9 bases from J, with 5 bases between. Germline V gene sequence: CDR1 MDHEN, CDR2 SYDVKM. The CDR3 has 11 residues.

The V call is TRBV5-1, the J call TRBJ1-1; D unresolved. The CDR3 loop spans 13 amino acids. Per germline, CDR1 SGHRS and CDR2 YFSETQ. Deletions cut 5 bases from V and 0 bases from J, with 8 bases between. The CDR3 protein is CASRTSMNTEAFF. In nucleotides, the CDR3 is TGCGCCAGCAGGACAAGCATGAACACTGAAGCTTTCTTT. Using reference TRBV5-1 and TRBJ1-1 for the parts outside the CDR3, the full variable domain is KAGVTQTPRYLIKTRGQQVTLSCSPISGHRSVSWYQQTPGQGLQFLFEYFSETQRNKGNFPGRFSGRQFSNSRSEMNVSTLELGDSALYLCASRTSMNTEAFFGQGTRLTVV.

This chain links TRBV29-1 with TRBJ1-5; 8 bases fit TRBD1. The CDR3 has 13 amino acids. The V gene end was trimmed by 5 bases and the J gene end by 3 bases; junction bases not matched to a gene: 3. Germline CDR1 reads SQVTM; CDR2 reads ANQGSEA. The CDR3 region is CSVRTGINQPQHF. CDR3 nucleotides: TGCAGCGTTAGGACAGGGATCAATCAGCCCCAGCATTTT.

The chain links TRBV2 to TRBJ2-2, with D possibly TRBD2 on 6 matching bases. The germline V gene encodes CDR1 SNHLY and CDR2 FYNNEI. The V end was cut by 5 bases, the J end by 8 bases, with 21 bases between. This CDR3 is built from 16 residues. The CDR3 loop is CASSYTGTAEGGELFF. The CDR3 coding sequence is TGTGCCAGCAGTTATACCGGGACTGCGGAGGGAGGGGAGCTGTTTTTT.

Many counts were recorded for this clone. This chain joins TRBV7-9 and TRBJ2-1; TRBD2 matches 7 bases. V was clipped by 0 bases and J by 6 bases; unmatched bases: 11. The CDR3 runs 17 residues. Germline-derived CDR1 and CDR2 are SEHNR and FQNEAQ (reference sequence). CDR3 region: CASSLANLAAYGNEQFF. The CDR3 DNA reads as TGTGCCAGCAGCTTAGCCAACCTAGCGGCCTACGGCAATGAGCAGTTCTTC.

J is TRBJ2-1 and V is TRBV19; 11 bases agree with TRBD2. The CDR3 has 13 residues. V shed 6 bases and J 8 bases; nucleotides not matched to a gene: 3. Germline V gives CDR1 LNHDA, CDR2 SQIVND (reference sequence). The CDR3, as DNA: TGTGCCAGTAGACTAGCGGGAGTCTATGAGCAGTTCTTC. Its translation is CASRLAGVYEQFF.

The chain's CDR3 is CASSKTTMNTEAFF. The CDR3 DNA is TGCGCCAGCAGCAAGACAACCATGAACACTGAAGCTTTCTTT. This chain uses TRBV5-1 with TRBJ1-1; D not certain. Germline V gene lookup returns CDR1 SGHRS and CDR2 YFSETQ. Trimming removed 4 bases from V and 0 bases from J, with 10 bases in between. This CDR3 contains 14 residues.

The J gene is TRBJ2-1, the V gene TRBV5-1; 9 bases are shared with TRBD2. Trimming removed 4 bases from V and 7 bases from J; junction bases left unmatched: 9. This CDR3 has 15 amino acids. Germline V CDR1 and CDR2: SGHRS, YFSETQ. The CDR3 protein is CASSGVGSGGNEQFF. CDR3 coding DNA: TGCGCCAGCAGCGGGGTGGGTAGCGGGGGAAATGAGCAGTTCTTC.

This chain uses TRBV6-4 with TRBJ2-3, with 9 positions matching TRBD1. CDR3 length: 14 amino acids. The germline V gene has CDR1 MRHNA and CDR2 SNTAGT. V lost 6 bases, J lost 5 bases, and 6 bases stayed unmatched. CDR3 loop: CASSDRGYKDTQYF. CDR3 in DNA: TGTGCCAGCAGCGACAGGGGGTATAAAGATACGCAGTATTTT.

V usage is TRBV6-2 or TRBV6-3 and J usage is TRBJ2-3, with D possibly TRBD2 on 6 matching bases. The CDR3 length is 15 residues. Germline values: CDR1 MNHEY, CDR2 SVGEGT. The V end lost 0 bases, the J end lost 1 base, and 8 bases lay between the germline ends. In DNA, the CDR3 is TGTGCCAGCAGTTACTCGGGACTTGGCACAGATACGCAGTATTTT. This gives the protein CASSYSGLGTDTQYF.

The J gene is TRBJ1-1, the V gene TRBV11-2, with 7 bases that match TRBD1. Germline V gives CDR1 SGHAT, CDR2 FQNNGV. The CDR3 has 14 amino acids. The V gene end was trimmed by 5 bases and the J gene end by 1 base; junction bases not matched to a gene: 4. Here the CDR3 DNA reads TGTGCCAGCAGCCCCGGGACAGAGAACACTGAAGCTTTCTTT. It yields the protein CASSPGTENTEAFF.

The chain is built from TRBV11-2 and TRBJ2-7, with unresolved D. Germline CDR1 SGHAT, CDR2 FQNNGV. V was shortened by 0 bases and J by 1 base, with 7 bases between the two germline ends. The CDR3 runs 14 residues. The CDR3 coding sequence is TGTGCCAGCAGCTTAGACGGCGGATCCTACGAGCAGTACTTC. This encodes CASSLDGGSYEQYF.

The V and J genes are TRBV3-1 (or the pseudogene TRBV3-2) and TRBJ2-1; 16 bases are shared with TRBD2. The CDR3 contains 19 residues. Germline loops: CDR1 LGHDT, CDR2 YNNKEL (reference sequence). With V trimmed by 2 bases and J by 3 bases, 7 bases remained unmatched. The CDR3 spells CASSQPGTSGRALYNEQFF. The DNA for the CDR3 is TGTGCCAGCAGCCAACCCGGGACTAGCGGGAGGGCTCTCTACAATGAGCAGTTCTTC.

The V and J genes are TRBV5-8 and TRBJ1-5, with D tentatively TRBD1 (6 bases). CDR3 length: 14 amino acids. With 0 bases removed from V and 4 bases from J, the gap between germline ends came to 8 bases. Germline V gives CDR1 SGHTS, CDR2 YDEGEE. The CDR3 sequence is CASSLGTANQPQHF. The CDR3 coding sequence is TGTGCCAGCAGCTTGGGGACAGCTAATCAGCCCCAGCATTTT.

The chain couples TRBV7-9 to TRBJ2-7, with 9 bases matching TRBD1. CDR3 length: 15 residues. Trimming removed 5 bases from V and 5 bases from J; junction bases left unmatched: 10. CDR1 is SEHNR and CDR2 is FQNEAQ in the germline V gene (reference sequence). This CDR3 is CASSITGTGSDEQYF. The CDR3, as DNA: TGTGCCAGCAGCATAACCGGGACAGGGTCCGACGAGCAGTACTTC.

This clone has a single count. The CDR3 spells CASSQTVAREKLFF. The CDR3 coding sequence is TGTGCCAGCAGCCAAACCGTTGCACGGGAAAAACTGTTTTTT. The gene calls are TRBV3-1 (or the pseudogene TRBV3-2) and TRBJ1-4; D is unclear. CDR1 is LGHDT and CDR2 is YNNKEL in the germline V gene (reference sequence). The CDR3 has 14 residues. Trimming removed 2 bases at V and 8 bases at J, with 12 bases between.